The entry that follows covers one T cell receptor beta chain sequence. CDR1 SQVTM and CDR2 ANQGSEA come from the germline V gene. The CDR3 has 12 amino acids. V lost 7 bases to trimming and J lost 8 bases; unmatched junction nucleotides: 9. The data were obtained in a study of blood T cell repertoires in COVID-19. Profiling relied on immunoSEQ multiplex PCR, and the TCRdb table lists in-frame clones only, not all of them. Of under 200,000 clones listed, approximately 86% are singletons. Sequencing input: peripheral blood. The clonotype was recovered from a woman aged 80 or over with COVID-19, enrolled during active disease. V gene TRBV29-1 combines with J gene TRBJ1-2; 8 nucleotides match TRBD1. The DNA for the CDR3 is TGCAGCGCTCGACAGGGGAGAGGAGGCTACACCTTC. As protein: CSARQGRGGYTF.